This T cell receptor beta chain was sequenced during a study of blood T cells in healthy people across ages. Healthy individuals of Caucasian origin from Russia, aged about 6 to 90, served as donors. Peripheral blood was drawn, around 9.3 milliliters per donor. Sample-barcoded 5' priming and a J-beta primer mix drove a second PCR of roughly 6 to 12 cycles. TCRdb reprocessed the 5' RACE reads with MiXCR, giving one entry per CDR3 protein. This sample has 700,000 to 850,000 distinct CDR3 sequences, with around 34% found just once. Study-wide results and caveats: Diversity of TCR beta per million T cells declined in a roughly linear way with age.

A remark on this clonotype: Its antigen is undetermined.

V was trimmed by 0 bases and J by 1 base, leaving 11 bases between them. The CDR3 has 16 residues. The germline V gene has CDR1 MNHEY and CDR2 SVGEGT. The sequenced sample was blood. This sequence originates from a man younger than 35 in good health. The chain combines TRBV6-2 or TRBV6-3 with TRBJ2-3, with a weak D call TRBD1 (5 bases). The CDR3 DNA follows: TGTGCCAGCAGTTACTCAACCAGGGTGGGCACAGATACGCAGTATTTT. Amino acids: CASSYSTRVGTDTQYF.